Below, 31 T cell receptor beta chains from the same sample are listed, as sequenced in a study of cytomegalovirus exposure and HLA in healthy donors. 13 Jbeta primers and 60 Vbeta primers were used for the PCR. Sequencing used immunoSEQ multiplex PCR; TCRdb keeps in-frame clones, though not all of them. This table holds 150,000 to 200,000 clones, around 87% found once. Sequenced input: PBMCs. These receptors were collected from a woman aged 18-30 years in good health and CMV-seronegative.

CDR3 region: CSAGTGFNTEAFF. In nucleotides, the CDR3 is TGCAGCGCAGGGACAGGGTTTAACACTGAAGCTTTCTTT. This sequence joins TRBV29-1 and TRBJ1-1, with 9 bases matching TRBD1. CDR1 is SQVTM and CDR2 is ANQGSEA in the germline V gene. Unmatched junction bases numbered 5, after V lost 7 bases and J lost 2 bases. The CDR3 covers 13 residues.

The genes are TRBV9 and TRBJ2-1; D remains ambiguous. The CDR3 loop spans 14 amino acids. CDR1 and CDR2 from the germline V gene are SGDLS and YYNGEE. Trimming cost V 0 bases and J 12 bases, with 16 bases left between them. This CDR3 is CASSVGENPGGQFF. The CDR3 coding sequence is TGTGCCAGCAGCGTAGGTGAGAATCCGGGTGGGCAGTTCTTC.

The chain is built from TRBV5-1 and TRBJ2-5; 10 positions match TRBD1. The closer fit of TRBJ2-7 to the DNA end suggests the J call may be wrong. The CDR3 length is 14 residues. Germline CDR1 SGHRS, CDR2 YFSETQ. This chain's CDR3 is CASSWTGGRYEQYF. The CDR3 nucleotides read TGCGCCAGCAGCTGGACAGGGGGTCGCTACGAGCAGTACTTC.

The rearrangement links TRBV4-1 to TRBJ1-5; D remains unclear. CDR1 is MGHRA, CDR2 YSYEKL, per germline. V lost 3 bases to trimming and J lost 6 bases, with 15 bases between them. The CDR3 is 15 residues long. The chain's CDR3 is CASSQVSGYGQPQHF. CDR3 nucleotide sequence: TGCGCCAGCAGCCAGGTATCCGGGTACGGTCAGCCCCAGCATTTT.

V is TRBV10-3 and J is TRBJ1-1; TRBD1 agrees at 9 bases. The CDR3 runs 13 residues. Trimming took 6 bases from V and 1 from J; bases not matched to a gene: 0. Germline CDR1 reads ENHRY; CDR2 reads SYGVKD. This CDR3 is CAIRGQGNTEAFF. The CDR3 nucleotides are TGTGCCATCAGGGGACAGGGGAACACTGAAGCTTTCTTT.

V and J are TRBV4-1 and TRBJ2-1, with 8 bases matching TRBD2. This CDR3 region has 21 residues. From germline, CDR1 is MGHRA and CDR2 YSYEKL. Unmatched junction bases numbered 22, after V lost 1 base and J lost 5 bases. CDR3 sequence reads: CASSQGASGSWRALLNNEQFF. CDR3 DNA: TGCGCCAGCAGCCAAGGCGCGAGCGGGAGTTGGCGGGCACTCCTGAACAATGAGCAGTTCTTC.

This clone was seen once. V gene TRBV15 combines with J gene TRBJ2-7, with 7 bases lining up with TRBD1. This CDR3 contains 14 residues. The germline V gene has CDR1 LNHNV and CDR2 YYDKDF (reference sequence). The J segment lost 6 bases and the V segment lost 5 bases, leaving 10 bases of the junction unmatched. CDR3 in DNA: TGTGCCACCAGCTGGGGGACAGTTCTGGCCGAGCAGTACTTC. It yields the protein CATSWGTVLAEQYF.

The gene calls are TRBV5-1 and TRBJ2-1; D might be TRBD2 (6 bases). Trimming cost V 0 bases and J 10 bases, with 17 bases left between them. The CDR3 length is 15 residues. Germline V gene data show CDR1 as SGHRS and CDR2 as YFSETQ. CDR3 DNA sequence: TGCGCCAGCAGCTTGGGGGCTGGAGGGCCCGAGGAGCAGTTCTTC. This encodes CASSLGAGGPEEQFF.

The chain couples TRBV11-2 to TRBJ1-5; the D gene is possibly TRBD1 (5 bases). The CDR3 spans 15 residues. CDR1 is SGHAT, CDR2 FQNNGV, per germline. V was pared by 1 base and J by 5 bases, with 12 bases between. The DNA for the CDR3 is TGTGCCAGCAGCTTAGCTATAGGGACTCATCAGCCCCAGCATTTT. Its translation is CASSLAIGTHQPQHF.

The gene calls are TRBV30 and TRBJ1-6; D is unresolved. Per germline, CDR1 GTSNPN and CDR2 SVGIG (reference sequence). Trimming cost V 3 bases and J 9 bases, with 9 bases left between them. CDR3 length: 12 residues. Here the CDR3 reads CAWRPPGSPLHF. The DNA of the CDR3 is TGTGCCTGGAGGCCTCCCGGTTCACCCCTCCACTTT. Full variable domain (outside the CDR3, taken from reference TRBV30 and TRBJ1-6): SQTIHQWPATLVQPVGSPLSLECTVEGTSNPNLYWYRQAAGRGLQLLFYSVGIGQISSEVPQNLSASRPQDRQFILSSKKLLLSDSGFYLCAWRPPGSPLHFGNGTRLTVT.

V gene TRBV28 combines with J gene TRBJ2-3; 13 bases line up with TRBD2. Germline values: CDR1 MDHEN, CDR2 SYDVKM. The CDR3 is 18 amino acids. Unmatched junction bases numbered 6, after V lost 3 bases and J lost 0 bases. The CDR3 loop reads CASSLTSGGTYSTDTQYF. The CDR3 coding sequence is TGTGCCAGCAGTTTGACTAGCGGGGGGACGTATAGCACAGATACGCAGTATTTT.

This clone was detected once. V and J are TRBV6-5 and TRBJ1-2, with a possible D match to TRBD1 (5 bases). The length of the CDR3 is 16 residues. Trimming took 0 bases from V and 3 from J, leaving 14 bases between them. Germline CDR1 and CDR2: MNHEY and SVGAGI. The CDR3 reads CASSYSATGGDYGYTF. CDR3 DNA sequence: TGTGCCAGCAGTTACTCAGCGACGGGGGGAGACTATGGCTACACCTTC.

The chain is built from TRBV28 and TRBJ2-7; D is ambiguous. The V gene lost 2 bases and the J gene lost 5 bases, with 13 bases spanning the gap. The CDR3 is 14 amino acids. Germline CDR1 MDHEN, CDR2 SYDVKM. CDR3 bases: TGTGCCAGCAGTTTAGTTAGCTCTGCCAACGAGCAGTACTTC. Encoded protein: CASSLVSSANEQYF.

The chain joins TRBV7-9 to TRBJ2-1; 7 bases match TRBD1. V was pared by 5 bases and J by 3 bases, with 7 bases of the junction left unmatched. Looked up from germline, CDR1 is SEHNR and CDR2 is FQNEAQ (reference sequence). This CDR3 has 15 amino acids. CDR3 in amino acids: CASSPTGSNYNEQFF. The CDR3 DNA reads TGTGCCAGCAGCCCGACAGGGTCAAACTACAATGAGCAGTTCTTC.

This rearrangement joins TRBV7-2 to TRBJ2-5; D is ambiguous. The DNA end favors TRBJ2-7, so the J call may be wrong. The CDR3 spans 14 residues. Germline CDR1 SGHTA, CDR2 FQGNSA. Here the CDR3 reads CASSLGAISYEQYF. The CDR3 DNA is TGTGCCAGCAGCTTAGGGGCCATCTCCTACGAGCAGTACTTC.

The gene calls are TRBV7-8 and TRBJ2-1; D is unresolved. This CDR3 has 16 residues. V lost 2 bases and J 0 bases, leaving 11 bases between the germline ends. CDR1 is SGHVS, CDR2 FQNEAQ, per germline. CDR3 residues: CASSLNVESSYNEQFF. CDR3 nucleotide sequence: TGTGCCAGCAGCTTAAATGTCGAGAGCTCCTACAATGAGCAGTTCTTC.

The CDR3 nucleotides are TGTGCCAGCAGCTTGGCGAGACTAGCGGGACCTATGGAGCAGTACTTC. It codes for CASSLARLAGPMEQYF. V usage is TRBV7-9 and J usage is TRBJ2-7; 11 bases agree with TRBD2. Germline V lookup: CDR1 SEHNR, CDR2 FQNEAQ (reference sequence). This CDR3 comprises 16 residues. The V and J ends lost 3 bases and 7 bases, in that order; junction bases with no gene match: 11.

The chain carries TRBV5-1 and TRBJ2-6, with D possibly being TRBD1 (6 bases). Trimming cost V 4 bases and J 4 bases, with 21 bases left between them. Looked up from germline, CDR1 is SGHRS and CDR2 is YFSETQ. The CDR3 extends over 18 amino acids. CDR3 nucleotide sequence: TGCGCCAGCAGCCTGAGCTCGCAGGGGACGTGGGGGGCCAACGTCCTGACTTTC. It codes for CASSLSSQGTWGANVLTF.

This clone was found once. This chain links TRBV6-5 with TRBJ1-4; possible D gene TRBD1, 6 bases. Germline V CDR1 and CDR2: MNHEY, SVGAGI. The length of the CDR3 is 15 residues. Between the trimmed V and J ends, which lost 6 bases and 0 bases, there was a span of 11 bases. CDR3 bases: TGTGCCAGCAGGCGACAGGTGTCAACTAATGAAAAACTGTTTTTT. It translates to CASRRQVSTNEKLFF.

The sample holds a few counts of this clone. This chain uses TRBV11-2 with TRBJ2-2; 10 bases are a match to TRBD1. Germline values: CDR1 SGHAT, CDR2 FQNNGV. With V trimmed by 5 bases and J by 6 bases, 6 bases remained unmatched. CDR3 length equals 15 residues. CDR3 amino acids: CASSLTGGNSGELFF. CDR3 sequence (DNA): TGTGCCAGCAGCCTGACAGGGGGCAATTCCGGGGAGCTGTTTTTT.

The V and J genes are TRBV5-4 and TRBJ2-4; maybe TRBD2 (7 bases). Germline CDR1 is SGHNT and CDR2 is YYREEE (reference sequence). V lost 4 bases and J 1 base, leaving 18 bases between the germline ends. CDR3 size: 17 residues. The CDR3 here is CASSPTTRGAAKNIQYF. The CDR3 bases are TGTGCCAGCAGCCCAACGACACGGGGGGCGGCCAAAAACATTCAGTACTTC.

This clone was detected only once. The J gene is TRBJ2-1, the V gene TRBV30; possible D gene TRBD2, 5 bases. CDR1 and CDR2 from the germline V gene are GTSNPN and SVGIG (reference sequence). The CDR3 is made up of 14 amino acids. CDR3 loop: CASRGAVSYNEQFF. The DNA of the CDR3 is TGTGCATCGAGAGGAGCGGTCTCCTACAATGAGCAGTTCTTC. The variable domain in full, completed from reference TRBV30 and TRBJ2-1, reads SQTIHQWPATLVQPVGSPLSLECTVEGTSNPNLYWYRQAAGRGLQLLFYSVGIGQISSEVPQNLSASRPQDRQFILSSKKLLLSDSGFYLCASRGAVSYNEQFFGPGTRLTVL.

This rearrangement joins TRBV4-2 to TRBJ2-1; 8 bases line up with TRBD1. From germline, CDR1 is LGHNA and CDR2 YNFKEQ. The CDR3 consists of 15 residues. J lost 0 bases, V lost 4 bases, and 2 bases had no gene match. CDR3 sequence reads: CASSPTGGSYNEQFF. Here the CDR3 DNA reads TGTGCCAGCAGCCCAACAGGGGGCTCCTACAATGAGCAGTTCTTC.

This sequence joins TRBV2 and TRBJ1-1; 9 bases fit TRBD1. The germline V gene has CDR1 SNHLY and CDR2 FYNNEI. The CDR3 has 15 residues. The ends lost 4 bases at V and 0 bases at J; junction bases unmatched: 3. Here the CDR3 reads CASSATGGMNTEAFF. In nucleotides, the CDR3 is TGTGCCAGCAGTGCCACAGGGGGCATGAACACTGAAGCTTTCTTT.

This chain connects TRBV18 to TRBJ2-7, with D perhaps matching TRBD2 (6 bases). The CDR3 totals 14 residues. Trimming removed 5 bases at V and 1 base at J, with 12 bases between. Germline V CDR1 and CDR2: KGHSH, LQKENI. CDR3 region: CASSSVEGSYEQYF. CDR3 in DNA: TGTGCCAGCTCAAGCGTGGAGGGATCCTACGAGCAGTACTTC.

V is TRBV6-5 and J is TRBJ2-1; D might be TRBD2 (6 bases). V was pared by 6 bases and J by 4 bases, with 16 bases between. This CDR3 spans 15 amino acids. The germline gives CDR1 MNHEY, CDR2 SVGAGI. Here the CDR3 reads CASREGTLTYNEQFF. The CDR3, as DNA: TGTGCCAGCAGGGAGGGTACCTTGACATACAATGAGCAGTTCTTC.

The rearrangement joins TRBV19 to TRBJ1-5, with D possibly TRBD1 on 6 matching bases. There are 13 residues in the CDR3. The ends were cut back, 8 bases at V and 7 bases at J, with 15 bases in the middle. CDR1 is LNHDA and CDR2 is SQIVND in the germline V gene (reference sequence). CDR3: CASQTGEAQPQHF. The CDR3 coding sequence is TGTGCCAGTCAGACAGGTGAGGCGCAGCCCCAGCATTTT.

The CDR3 region has the DNA TGTGCCAACCGACAGGGAAGCTCCTATAATTCACCCCTCCACTTT. Its protein is CANRQGSSYNSPLHF. V usage is TRBV6-1 and J usage is TRBJ1-6, with 7 bases that match TRBD1. Germline V CDR1 and CDR2: MNHNS, SASEGT. This CDR3 contains 15 residues. The V and J ends lost 10 bases and 0 bases, in that order; junction bases with no gene match: 6.

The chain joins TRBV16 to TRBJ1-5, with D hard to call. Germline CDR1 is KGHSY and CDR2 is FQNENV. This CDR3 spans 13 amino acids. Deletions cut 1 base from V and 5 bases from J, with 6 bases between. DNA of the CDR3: TGTGCCAGCAGCCAATTGGCCTATCAGCCCCAGCATTTT. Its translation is CASSQLAYQPQHF.

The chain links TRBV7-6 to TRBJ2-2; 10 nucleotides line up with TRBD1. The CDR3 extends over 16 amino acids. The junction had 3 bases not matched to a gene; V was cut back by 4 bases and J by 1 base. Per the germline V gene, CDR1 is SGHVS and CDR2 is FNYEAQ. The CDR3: CASSSTGGLNTGELFF. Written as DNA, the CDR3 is TGTGCCAGCAGCTCGACAGGGGGCTTGAACACCGGGGAGCTGTTTTTT.

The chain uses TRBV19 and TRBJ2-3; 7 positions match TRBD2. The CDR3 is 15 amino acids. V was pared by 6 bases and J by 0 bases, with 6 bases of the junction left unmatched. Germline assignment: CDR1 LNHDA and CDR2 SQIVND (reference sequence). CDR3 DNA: TGTGCCAGTAGCATCGGGACTACTAGCACAGATACGCAGTATTTT. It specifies CASSIGTTSTDTQYF. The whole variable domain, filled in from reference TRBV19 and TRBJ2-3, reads DGGITQSPKYLFRKEGQNVTLSCEQNLNHDAMYWYRQDPGQGLRLIYYSQIVNDFQKGDIAEGYSVSREKKESFPLTVTSAQKNPTAFYLCASSIGTTSTDTQYFGPGTRLTVL.